A single sample is the source of the 25 T cell receptor beta chains below, sequenced in a study of T cells in Graves' hyperthyroidism and ophthalmopathy. Amplified TCR beta CDR3 regions came from RNA transcripts. HTBI primers were used for first-round RT-PCR of the TCR CDR3. One entry per CDR3 protein results from TCRdb running MiXCR on the multiplex PCR reads. The sample contains around 690,000 distinct CDR3 sequences, 15% to 20% of which appear only once. The sequenced material came from blood. These receptors were collected from a man over 45 with Graves' hyperthyroidism.

This clonotype was seen at least ten times. Here the CDR3 reads CASSLVGVTDTQYF. In nucleotides, the CDR3 is TGTGCCAGCTCACTGGTGGGAGTAACAGATACGCAGTATTTT. The chain carries TRBV18 and TRBJ2-3, with D perhaps matching TRBD2 (5 bases). The CDR3 runs to 14 residues. With 4 bases removed from V and 3 bases from J, the gap between germline ends came to 11 bases. Germline V gene data show CDR1 as KGHSH and CDR2 as LQKENI. Variable domain in full (rest from reference TRBV18 and TRBJ2-3): NAGVMQNPRHLVRRRGQEARLRCSPMKGHSHVYWYRQLPEEGLKFMVYLQKENIIDESGMPKERFSAEFPKEGPSILRIQQVVRGDSAAYFCASSLVGVTDTQYFGPGTRLTVL.

V and J are TRBV28 and TRBJ2-5; 8 nucleotides match TRBD1. V shed 1 base, J shed 1 base, and the junction held 5 bases outside the gene matches. Germline V gene lookup returns CDR1 MDHEN and CDR2 SYDVKM. CDR3 length: 16 amino acids. The CDR3 region has the DNA TGTGCCAGCAGTTTATTACCAGGGGGCCTCCAAGAGACCCAGTACTTC. It yields the protein CASSLLPGGLQETQYF.

This clonotype has only a few counts. This chain links TRBV5-1 with TRBJ1-2, with unresolved D. V shed 0 bases and J shed 4 bases, with 10 bases lying between them. The CDR3 runs 14 residues. Germline CDR1 and CDR2: SGHRS and YFSETQ. The CDR3 DNA reads TGCGCCAGCAGCTTGGAAGGCGGCATCTATGGCTACACCTTC. It yields the protein CASSLEGGIYGYTF.

At least ten counts were recorded for this clonotype. The chain combines TRBV28 with TRBJ1-6; D is undetermined. CDR1 MDHEN and CDR2 SYDVKM come from the germline V gene. The ends were cut back, 5 bases at V and 1 base at J, with 9 bases in the middle. The length of the CDR3 is 15 residues. The CDR3 DNA follows: TGTGCCAGCAGTCCGGCCTTTTCCTATAATTCACCCCTCCACTTT. Protein product: CASSPAFSYNSPLHF.

On this clonotype: This may be a read error, as it is one base from a much larger clone. The J gene is TRBJ1-3, the V gene TRBV28; no reliable D call. The germline V gene encodes CDR1 MDHEN and CDR2 SYDVKM. The CDR3 spans 15 residues. The chain's CDR3 is CASSLWGNSRNTIYF. In DNA, the CDR3 is TGTGCCAGCAGTTTATGGGGTAACTCTAGAAACACCATATATTTT. Looking up the rest from reference TRBV28 and TRBJ1-3 gives the full variable domain: DVKVTQSSRYLVKRTGEKVFLECVQDMDHENMFWYRQDPGLGLRLIYFSYDVKMKEKGDIPEGYSVSREKKERFSLILESASTNQTSMYLCASSLWGNSRNTIYFGEGSWLTVV.

V gene TRBV7-2 combines with J gene TRBJ2-1, with 9 bases fitting TRBD2. The CDR3 is 17 amino acids. Germline lookup yields CDR1 SGHTA and CDR2 FQGNSA. V was pared by 5 bases and J by 0 bases, with 8 bases of the junction left unmatched. Written as DNA, the CDR3 is TGTGCCAGCAGCGCGGGGGGGGTCACTAGCTCCTACAATGAGCAGTTCTTC. Its protein is CASSAGGVTSSYNEQFF.

This clonotype was seen ten or more times. CDR3 region: CASSLNGQASYEQYF. The CDR3 DNA reads as TGTGCCAGCAGCCTTAATGGACAGGCATCCTACGAGCAGTACTTC. The V gene is TRBV11-2, the J gene TRBJ2-7; TRBD1 matches at 7 bases. The CDR3 is made up of 15 amino acids. V shed 5 bases and J 1 base; nucleotides not matched to a gene: 8. Germline assignment: CDR1 SGHAT and CDR2 FQNNGV.

Ten or more counts support this clonotype. This chain links TRBV25-1 with TRBJ2-5; the D is unclear. Germline CDR1 and CDR2: MGHDK and SYGVNS. V was cut by 0 bases and J by 1 base, with 18 bases left in between. The CDR3 is 18 residues long. The DNA of the CDR3 is TGTGCCAGCAGTGAATATCAGCGCGGTTCTGGAATCCAAGAGACCCAGTACTTC. Its protein product is CASSEYQRGSGIQETQYF.

At least ten counts were recorded for this clonotype. The chain joins TRBV10-3 to TRBJ2-2; perhaps D is TRBD1 or TRBD2 (5 bases each). Germline CDR1 is ENHRY and CDR2 is SYGVKD. With 5 bases removed from V and 1 base from J, the gap between germline ends came to 11 bases. CDR3 length: 15 amino acids. CDR3 DNA: TGTGCCATCAGTTGGGGGTTCTTGAACACCGGGGAGCTGTTTTTT. This translates into CAISWGFLNTGELFF.

There are a few counts of this clonotype. The chain's CDR3 is CASSLVGNYGYTF. In DNA form, the CDR3 reads TGTGCCAGCAGCTTGGTAGGGAACTATGGCTACACCTTC. V usage is TRBV5-4 and J usage is TRBJ1-2; no clear D gene. This CDR3 spans 13 amino acids. Germline V CDR1 and CDR2: SGHNT, YYREEE (reference sequence). Trimming cost V 0 bases and J 2 bases, with 5 bases left between them.

Points on this clonotype: This may stem from a read error, because a much larger clone lies one nucleotide away. This rearrangement joins TRBV7-3 to TRBJ2-1; D is unresolved. The CDR3 loop spans 15 amino acids. Germline CDR1 SGHTA, CDR2 FQGTGA. In DNA, the CDR3 is TGTGCCAGCAGCTTAACGGTCCCCTCCTGCAATGAGCAGTTCTTC. Translating gives CASSLTVPSCNEQFF.

At least ten counts were recorded for this clonotype. The chain combines TRBV5-1 with TRBJ2-7, with a weak D call TRBD2 (6 bases). The V end was cut by 1 base, the J end by 0 bases, with 11 bases between. The germline CDR1 and CDR2 sequences are SGHRS and YFSETQ. This CDR3 is built from 15 residues. The CDR3 nucleotides read TGCGCCAGCAGCTTGCGGGGGTCCCCCTCCTACGAGCAGTACTTC. Its translation: CASSLRGSPSYEQYF.

This chain links TRBV6-5 with TRBJ1-5, with D unresolved. The CDR3 loop spans 17 amino acids. Germline CDR1 reads MNHEY; CDR2 reads SVGAGI. The V gene lost 2 bases and the J gene lost 2 bases, with 16 bases spanning the gap. The CDR3 DNA reads as TGTGCCAGCAGTTACACTGGCCCCGTCCCAGGCAATCAGCCCCAGCATTTT. Protein: CASSYTGPVPGNQPQHF.

The V gene is TRBV5-1, the J gene TRBJ2-3, with TRBD2 identical over 12 bases. V trimming: 1 base; J trimming: 5 bases; junction bases outside the gene matches: 11. This CDR3 comprises 18 residues. CDR1 SGHRS and CDR2 YFSETQ come from the germline V gene. CDR3 sequence: CASSLTRLAGVQLDTQYF. As DNA, the CDR3 is TGCGCCAGCAGCTTGACCCGACTAGCGGGAGTGCAGTTAGATACGCAGTATTTT.

V is TRBV19 and J is TRBJ2-2; a possible D gene is TRBD2 (5 bases). The V end was cut by 5 bases, the J end by 0 bases, with 16 bases between. There are 17 residues in the CDR3. Germline loops: CDR1 LNHDA, CDR2 SQIVND (reference sequence). In DNA form, the CDR3 reads TGTGCCAGTAGTTTGCCCGGACTCAATACGAACACCGGGGAGCTGTTTTTT. Its protein product is CASSLPGLNTNTGELFF.

This clonotype has a handful of counts. The chain couples TRBV6-2 or TRBV6-3 to TRBJ1-1; possible D gene TRBD1, 5 bases. With 6 bases removed from V and 1 base from J, the gap between germline ends came to 15 bases. This CDR3 spans 15 amino acids. In germline, CDR1 is MNHEY, CDR2 SVGEGT. This chain's CDR3 is CASRQTGAQNTEAFF. The CDR3 region has the DNA TGTGCCAGCAGGCAAACCGGGGCCCAGAACACTGAAGCTTTCTTT.

In its sample, this clonotype was seen many times. This sequence joins TRBV11-3 and TRBJ2-2; D is possibly TRBD1 or TRBD2 (7 bases each). Deletions cut 4 bases from V and 4 bases from J, with 19 bases between. Germline values: CDR1 SGHNT, CDR2 YENEEA. There are 17 residues in the CDR3. Written as DNA, the CDR3 is TGTGCCAGCAGCTCAGGGGGAGGGGGGCGAAGCACCGGGGAGCTGTTTTTT. Translation: CASSSGGGGRSTGELFF.

This clonotype was seen at least ten times. V gene TRBV28 combines with J gene TRBJ1-2; 7 positions agree with TRBD1. CDR3 length: 13 residues. Germline CDR1 is MDHEN and CDR2 is SYDVKM. Germline trimming cut 6 bases from V and 2 bases from J; bases unmatched to any gene: 3. The CDR3 is CASREGGNYGYTF. The CDR3 nucleotides read TGTGCCAGCAGGGAAGGGGGCAACTATGGCTACACCTTC.

Concerning this clonotype: Just one base apart from a much larger clone, this may be a read error. The CDR3 DNA reads TGTGCCAGCAGCCAAGAACAGGATTACCAGCAGTACTTC. This sequence encodes CASSQEQDYQQYF. The chain employs TRBV3-1 and TRBJ2-7; the D gene is possibly TRBD1 (5 bases). The CDR3 covers 13 residues. The germline V and J ends were trimmed by 0 bases and 8 bases, with 11 bases remaining between them. Germline V lookup: CDR1 LGHDT, CDR2 YNNKEL (reference sequence).

This clonotype was found many times. The chain joins TRBV19 to TRBJ1-5; 9 bases map to TRBD1. V was pared by 5 bases and J by 3 bases, with 5 bases of the junction left unmatched. CDR3 size: 15 residues. The V gene's germline CDR1 is LNHDA and CDR2 SQIVND (reference sequence). The CDR3 region is CASSPRTGDNQPQHF. DNA of the CDR3: TGTGCCAGTAGTCCGCGGACAGGGGACAATCAGCCCCAGCATTTT. Full variable domain (missing parts from reference TRBV19 and TRBJ1-5): DGGITQSPKYLFRKEGQNVTLSCEQNLNHDAMYWYRQDPGQGLRLIYYSQIVNDFQKGDIAEGYSVSREKKESFPLTVTSAQKNPTAFYLCASSPRTGDNQPQHFGDGTRLSIL.

This clonotype has at least ten counts. The chain is built from TRBV27 and TRBJ2-1, with 8 bases fitting TRBD2. The ends lost 8 bases at V and 5 bases at J; junction bases unmatched: 8. Germline V CDR1 and CDR2: MNHEY, SMNVEV (reference sequence). The CDR3 has 14 amino acids. CDR3 coding DNA: TGTGCCAGCGCGCGGAGCGGGAGCCACAATGAGCAGTTCTTC. This codes for CASARSGSHNEQFF.

This clonotype occurred many times. The chain links TRBV20-1 to TRBJ2-1, with no clear D. CDR1 is DFQATT and CDR2 is SNEGSKA in the germline V gene (reference sequence). The CDR3 length is 15 residues. Deletions cut 5 bases from V and 2 bases from J, with 16 bases between. CDR3 region: CSASDPSGAYNEQFF. The DNA of the CDR3 is TGCAGTGCTTCCGACCCGTCTGGGGCCTACAATGAGCAGTTCTTC.

This clonotype has ten or more counts. The chain is built from TRBV7-9 and TRBJ2-7; tentatively, D is TRBD2 (6 bases). Germline-derived CDR1 and CDR2 are SEHNR and FQNEAQ (reference sequence). V lost 1 base to trimming and J lost 4 bases, with 8 bases between them. The CDR3 consists of 13 residues. The CDR3 protein is CASSLEGGYEQYF. CDR3 in DNA: TGTGCCAGCAGCTTAGAAGGAGGGTACGAGCAGTACTTC.

V is TRBV9 and J is TRBJ2-7, with 10 bases identical to TRBD2. Looked up from germline, CDR1 is SGDLS and CDR2 is YYNGEE. The CDR3 runs 15 residues. V lost 3 bases to trimming and J lost 6 bases; unmatched junction nucleotides: 9. The CDR3 sequence is CASSAGLADLSEQYF. CDR3 nucleotides: TGTGCCAGCAGCGCCGGACTAGCGGACCTCTCCGAGCAGTACTTC.

This clonotype was picked up many times. In DNA form, the CDR3 reads TGTGCCAGCAGTTTATTTCGGACTAGCGGGAACAATGAGCAGTTCTTC. This encodes CASSLFRTSGNNEQFF. This sequence joins TRBV27 and TRBJ2-1; 12 positions agree with TRBD2. The CDR3 extends over 16 amino acids. Germline assignment: CDR1 MNHEY and CDR2 SMNVEV (reference sequence). The J segment lost 5 bases and the V segment lost 1 base, leaving 3 bases of the junction unmatched.